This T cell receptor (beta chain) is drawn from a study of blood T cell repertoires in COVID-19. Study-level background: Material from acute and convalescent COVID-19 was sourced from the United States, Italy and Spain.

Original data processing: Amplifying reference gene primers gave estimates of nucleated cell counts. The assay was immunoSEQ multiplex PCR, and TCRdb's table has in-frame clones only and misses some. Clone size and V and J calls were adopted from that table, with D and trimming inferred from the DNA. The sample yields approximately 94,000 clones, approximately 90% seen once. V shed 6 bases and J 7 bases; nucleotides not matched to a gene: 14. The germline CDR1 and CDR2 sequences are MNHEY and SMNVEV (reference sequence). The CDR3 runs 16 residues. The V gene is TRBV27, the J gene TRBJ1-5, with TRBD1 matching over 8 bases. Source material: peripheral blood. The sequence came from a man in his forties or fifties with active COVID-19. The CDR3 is CASRSRTGLTRQPQHF. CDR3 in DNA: TGTGCCAGCAGGTCCAGGACAGGGTTGACGAGACAGCCCCAGCATTTT.